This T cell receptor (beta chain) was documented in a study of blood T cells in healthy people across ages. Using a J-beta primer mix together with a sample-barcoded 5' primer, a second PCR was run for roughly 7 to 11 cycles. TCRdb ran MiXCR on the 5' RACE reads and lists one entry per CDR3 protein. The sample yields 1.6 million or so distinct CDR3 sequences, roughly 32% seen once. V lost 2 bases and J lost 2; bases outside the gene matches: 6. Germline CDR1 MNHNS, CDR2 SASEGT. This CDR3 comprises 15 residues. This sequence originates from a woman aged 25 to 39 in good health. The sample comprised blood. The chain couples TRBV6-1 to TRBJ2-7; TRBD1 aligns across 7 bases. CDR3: CASSESGQLTYEQYF. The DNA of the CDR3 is TGTGCCAGCAGTGAATCGGGACAGTTAACCTACGAGCAGTACTTC.